Shown below are 21 T cell receptor beta chains from a single sample sequenced in a study of esophageal squamous cell carcinoma under preoperative chemotherapy. TCRdb fed the PCR reads into MiXCR, producing one record per CDR3 protein. The sample lists around 9,300 distinct CDR3 sequences; under 55% were seen once. Stated time point: after preoperative PTX-NDP chemotherapy. This material was obtained from a patient given preoperative chemotherapy. These receptors all come from a human donor with esophageal squamous cell carcinoma. The donor label of this sample is uncertain.

This clonotype was seen a single time. The rearrangement joins TRBV6-5 to TRBJ2-2, with D uncertain. The V and J ends lost 4 bases and 0 bases respectively, with 6 bases between them. Germline values: CDR1 MNHEY, CDR2 SVGAGI. The CDR3 spans 14 residues. CDR3 DNA sequence: TGTGCCAGCAGTTCGTGGGCGAACACCGGGGAGCTGTTTTTT. Its translation: CASSSWANTGELFF.

The chain links TRBV6-1 to TRBJ2-3; a possible D gene is TRBD2 (5 bases). The V gene lost 0 bases and the J gene lost 4 bases, with 8 bases spanning the gap. Germline V gene lookup returns CDR1 MNHNS and CDR2 SASEGT. The CDR3 has 14 amino acids. The CDR3 here is CASSEARAPDTQYF. CDR3 nucleotide sequence: TGTGCCAGCAGTGAAGCGAGGGCCCCAGATACGCAGTATTTT.

V and J are TRBV6-1 and TRBJ2-1; the D is unclear. The CDR3 covers 17 residues. The V gene's germline CDR1 is MNHNS and CDR2 SASEGT. The V gene lost 3 bases and the J gene lost 0 bases, with 15 bases spanning the gap. The CDR3 DNA sequence: TGTGCCAGCAGTGAGTACCGGCCAGAGAGCTCCTACAATGAGCAGTTCTTC. It yields the protein CASSEYRPESSYNEQFF.

This clonotype was recorded many times. The rearrangement joins TRBV6-1 to TRBJ2-1; the D is unclear. With 6 bases removed from V and 2 bases from J, the gap between germline ends came to 14 bases. The CDR3 contains 15 residues. CDR1 and CDR2 (germline): MNHNS, SASEGT. The CDR3 DNA reads as TGTGCCAGCAGAATTATCAAGGCGGCCTACAATGAGCAGTTCTTC. Translated: CASRIIKAAYNEQFF.

The CDR3, as DNA: TGTGCCAGCAGCCTAGGGGGAGGCAGGTTGAACAATGAGCAGTTCTTC. Encoded protein: CASSLGGGRLNNEQFF. This chain links TRBV14 with TRBJ2-1; D could derive from TRBD1 or TRBD2 (6 bases each). Trimming removed 4 bases at V and 5 bases at J, with 18 bases between. Germline V CDR1 and CDR2: SGHDN, FVKESK. This CDR3 comprises 16 residues.

V usage is TRBV6-5 and J usage is TRBJ2-1, with D possibly called TRBD1 or TRBD2 (5 bases each). Germline V CDR1 and CDR2: MNHEY, SVGAGI. The CDR3 loop spans 15 amino acids. Between the trimmed V and J ends, which lost 4 bases and 5 bases, there was a span of 15 bases. CDR3 nucleotide sequence: TGTGCCAGCAGTTTATCCGGGACCCCCGACAATGAGCAGTTCTTC. Protein: CASSLSGTPDNEQFF.

The J gene is TRBJ2-1, the V gene TRBV6-1; 7 nucleotides line up with TRBD1. V dropped 7 bases and J dropped 3; count of bases not matched to a gene: 3. The CDR3 has 13 amino acids. Germline CDR1 is MNHNS and CDR2 is SASEGT. In nucleotides, the CDR3 is TGTGCCAGCAAGGGACAGATCTACAATGAGCAGTTCTTC. It codes for CASKGQIYNEQFF.

This chain connects TRBV6-4 to TRBJ2-1; D gene unclear. Germline V lookup: CDR1 MRHNA, CDR2 SNTAGT. Trimming removed 3 bases at V and 3 bases at J, with 12 bases between. The CDR3 consists of 15 residues. The CDR3 protein is CASSEGPPGYNEQFF. CDR3 nucleotides: TGTGCCAGCAGTGAAGGGCCGCCGGGCTACAATGAGCAGTTCTTC.

By frequency in the sample, this clonotype is large (0.1 to 1%). The rearrangement links TRBV7-8 to TRBJ2-5; D is uncertain. The J call may be mistaken, given a closer DNA end match to TRBJ2-7. The CDR3 runs to 15 residues. Germline-derived CDR1 and CDR2 are SGHVS and FQNEAQ. In nucleotides, the CDR3 is TGTGCCAGCAGCTTAGCTACCCCCGAGAAGGGCGAGCAGTACTTC. Translation: CASSLATPEKGEQYF.

The chain uses TRBV6-1 and TRBJ2-1; 11 bases fit TRBD2. This CDR3 contains 15 residues. CDR1 MNHNS and CDR2 SASEGT come from the germline V gene. V lost 5 bases, J lost 6 bases, and 6 bases stayed unmatched. CDR3 sequence: CASSPTSGRGNEQFF. CDR3 nucleotides: TGTGCCAGCAGTCCAACTAGCGGGAGAGGCAATGAGCAGTTCTTC.

This clonotype was seen ten or more times. The chain joins TRBV27 to TRBJ2-1, with TRBD1 identical over 11 bases. Trimming cost V 8 bases and J 12 bases; bases outside gene matches: 15. The CDR3 sequence is 15 residues long. The germline CDR1 and CDR2 sequences are MNHEY and SMNVEV (reference sequence). The CDR3 here is CASSGLRTGGSGQFF. Here the CDR3 DNA reads TGTGCCAGCTCGGGTCTGAGGACAGGGGGCTCCGGGCAGTTCTTC.

The chain recombines TRBV4-1 with TRBJ1-6, with D possibly being TRBD1 (5 bases). The CDR3 totals 17 residues. V lost 5 bases, J lost 0 bases, and 14 bases lay in between. The germline CDR1 and CDR2 sequences are MGHRA and YSYEKL. The CDR3 loop reads CASSERAGNSYNSPLHF. CDR3 sequence (DNA): TGCGCCAGCAGCGAACGAGCAGGGAACTCCTATAATTCACCCCTCCACTTT.

Notes on this clonotype: A read error may account for a junction end that differs from germline. CDR3 sequence: CAGKGLGNTQYF. CDR3 nucleotides: TGTGCCGGCAAGGGTCTAGGGAATACGCAGTACTTT. The chain carries TRBV6-1 and TRBJ2-3; no reliable D call. The CDR3 runs 12 residues. Germline V lookup: CDR1 MNHNS, CDR2 SASEGT.

The table lists this clonotype with many counts. This chain links TRBV7-2 with TRBJ2-1; D unclear. V lost 5 bases and J 5 bases, leaving 10 bases between the germline ends. Germline CDR1 reads SGHTA; CDR2 reads FQGNSA. The CDR3 extends over 13 amino acids. CDR3 bases: TGTGCCAGCAGCCCACTCGGACACAATGAGCAGTTCTTC. Protein sequence: CASSPLGHNEQFF.

This clonotype was seen many times. V and J are TRBV7-3 and TRBJ2-1, with 9 bases matching TRBD2. The tail of the sequence fits TRBJ2-7 better, so the J call may be wrong. The CDR3 totals 15 residues. CDR1 and CDR2 (germline): SGHTA, FQGTGA. CDR3: CASSFEGLADNEQYF. In DNA, the CDR3 is TGTGCCAGCAGCTTCGAGGGACTAGCCGACAATGAGCAGTACTTC.

By share of the sample, this clonotype is medium-sized. The chain couples TRBV6-1 to TRBJ1-1; D possibly corresponds to TRBD1 (5 bases). Trimming pared 7 bases from V and 12 bases from J, leaving 21 bases between. The CDR3 contains 13 residues. Looked up from germline, CDR1 is MNHNS and CDR2 is SASEGT. This CDR3 reads CASTEARGRSPFF. The CDR3 nucleotides are TGTGCCAGCACCGAAGCACGGGGACGGAGTCCTTTCTTT.

This clonotype has a count of ten or more. V gene TRBV15 combines with J gene TRBJ1-4; D is unresolved. This CDR3 comprises 17 residues. V lost 1 base and J lost 0, with 12 bases in between. Germline CDR1 is LNHNV and CDR2 is YYDKDF (reference sequence). Here the CDR3 reads CATSRVRGPTTNEKLFF. In DNA, the CDR3 is TGTGCCACCAGCAGAGTCCGGGGTCCAACAACTAATGAAAAACTGTTTTTT.

This clonotype showed up just once. The junction does not match germline at one end; this may be a read error. The rearrangement uses TRBV6-5 and TRBJ2-2, with D hard to call. Germline V gene data show CDR1 as MNHEY and CDR2 as SVGAGI. This CDR3 comprises 13 residues. CDR3 amino acids: CASSCAKKSEQFF. The CDR3 bases are TGTGCCAGCAGTTGTGCGAAAAAAAGTGAGCAGTTTTTC.

The rearrangement joins TRBV4-2 to TRBJ2-3; 8 nucleotides line up with TRBD2. The V gene's germline CDR1 is LGHNA and CDR2 YNFKEQ. The CDR3 has 16 amino acids. With V trimmed by 6 bases and J by 2 bases, 10 bases remained unmatched. The CDR3 region is CASRPLAAKSTDTQYF. In DNA form, the CDR3 reads TGTGCCAGCAGACCACTAGCGGCCAAATCCACAGATACGCAGTATTTT.

This chain connects TRBV6-1 to TRBJ2-1; D is ambiguous. V lost 6 bases and J lost 4, with 4 bases in between. The CDR3 is 11 amino acids. The germline V gene encodes CDR1 MNHNS and CDR2 SASEGT. As DNA, the CDR3 is TGTGCCAGCAGGGAATACAATGAGCAGTTCTTC. It specifies CASREYNEQFF.

There are many counts of this clonotype. The chain recombines TRBV5-1 with TRBJ2-7, with D possibly being TRBD2 (5 bases). Germline CDR1 and CDR2: SGHRS and YFSETQ. Trimming shortened V by 3 bases and J by 0 bases, and 10 bases separated the two germline ends. The CDR3 spans 14 residues. Here the CDR3 DNA reads TGCGCCAGCAGCTCGGACTTAAGCTCCTACGAGCAGTACTTC. Amino acids: CASSSDLSSYEQYF.